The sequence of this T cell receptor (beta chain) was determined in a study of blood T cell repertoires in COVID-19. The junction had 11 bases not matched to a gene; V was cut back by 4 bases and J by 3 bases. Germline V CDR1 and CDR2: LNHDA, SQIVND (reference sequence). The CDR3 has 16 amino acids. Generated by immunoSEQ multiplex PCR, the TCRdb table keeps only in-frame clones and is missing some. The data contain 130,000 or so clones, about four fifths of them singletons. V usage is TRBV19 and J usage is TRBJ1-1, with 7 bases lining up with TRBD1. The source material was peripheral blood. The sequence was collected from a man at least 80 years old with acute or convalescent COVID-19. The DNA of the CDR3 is TGTGCCAGTAGTACGACCCAGGGGGTTGGGTACACTGAAGCTTTCTTT. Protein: CASSTTQGVGYTEAFF.